This entry is about one T cell receptor beta chain. Profiling relied on immunoSEQ multiplex PCR, and the TCRdb table lists in-frame clones only, not all of them. The sample records approximately 140,000 clones, approximately 92% being singletons. Per the germline V gene, CDR1 is GTSNPN and CDR2 is SVGIG (reference sequence). The CDR3 is 15 residues long. The V end was cut by 0 bases, the J end by 0 bases, with 9 bases between. Seattle patients were enrolled while actively infected and followed longitudinally. This sample was included in a study of blood T cell repertoires in COVID-19. The gene calls are TRBV30 and TRBJ2-1; D may be TRBD2 (6 bases). This clonotype was sampled from a man aged 18 to 30 with COVID-19, enrolled during active disease. Sequencing was carried out using peripheral blood. Here the CDR3 DNA reads TGTGCCTGGAGTGTAGTCGGGGGCTCCTACAATGAGCAGTTCTTC. Translating gives CAWSVVGGSYNEQFF.